The 3 T cell receptor beta chains given below trace back to one sample, sequenced in a study of T cells in Graves' hyperthyroidism and ophthalmopathy. Amplification of TCR beta CDR3 regions used RNA as the template. An initial round of RT-PCR targeting the TCR CDR3 relied on the HTBI primer set. TCRdb recomputed calls from the multiplex PCR reads with MiXCR, one row per CDR3 protein. The sample lists about 350,000 distinct CDR3 sequences, about a sixth seen once, with about 16% in the top ten. Sequenced input: blood. Source of these receptors: a middle-aged woman with Graves' ophthalmopathy.

Ten or more counts support this clonotype. The J gene is TRBJ2-7, the V gene TRBV20-1; 14 positions match TRBD2. Germline V gives CDR1 DFQATT, CDR2 SNEGSKA (reference sequence). CDR3 length equals 16 residues. V gave up 3 bases and J gave up 3 bases; unmatched junction bases: 7. The CDR3 protein is CSASTGLAGGFYEQYF. CDR3 nucleotide sequence: TGCAGTGCTAGCACCGGACTAGCGGGAGGATTCTACGAGCAGTACTTC.

This clonotype was detected ten times or more. The chain links TRBV12-3 or TRBV12-4 to TRBJ1-1; 7 bases are a match to TRBD1. The CDR3 sequence is 14 residues long. V lost 7 bases to trimming and J lost 0 bases; unmatched junction nucleotides: 5. The CDR3 reads CASTMTGMNTEAFF. CDR3 DNA sequence: TGTGCCAGCACCATGACAGGGATGAACACTGAAGCTTTCTTT.

At least ten counts were recorded for this clonotype. The rearrangement joins TRBV28 to TRBJ2-7; D is unclear. Germline CDR1 reads MDHEN; CDR2 reads SYDVKM. The CDR3 has 13 amino acids. V shed 2 bases and J shed 2 bases, with 7 bases lying between them. The CDR3 loop reads CASSLGPPYEQYF. The CDR3 coding sequence is TGTGCCAGCAGTTTAGGCCCACCCTACGAGCAGTACTTC.